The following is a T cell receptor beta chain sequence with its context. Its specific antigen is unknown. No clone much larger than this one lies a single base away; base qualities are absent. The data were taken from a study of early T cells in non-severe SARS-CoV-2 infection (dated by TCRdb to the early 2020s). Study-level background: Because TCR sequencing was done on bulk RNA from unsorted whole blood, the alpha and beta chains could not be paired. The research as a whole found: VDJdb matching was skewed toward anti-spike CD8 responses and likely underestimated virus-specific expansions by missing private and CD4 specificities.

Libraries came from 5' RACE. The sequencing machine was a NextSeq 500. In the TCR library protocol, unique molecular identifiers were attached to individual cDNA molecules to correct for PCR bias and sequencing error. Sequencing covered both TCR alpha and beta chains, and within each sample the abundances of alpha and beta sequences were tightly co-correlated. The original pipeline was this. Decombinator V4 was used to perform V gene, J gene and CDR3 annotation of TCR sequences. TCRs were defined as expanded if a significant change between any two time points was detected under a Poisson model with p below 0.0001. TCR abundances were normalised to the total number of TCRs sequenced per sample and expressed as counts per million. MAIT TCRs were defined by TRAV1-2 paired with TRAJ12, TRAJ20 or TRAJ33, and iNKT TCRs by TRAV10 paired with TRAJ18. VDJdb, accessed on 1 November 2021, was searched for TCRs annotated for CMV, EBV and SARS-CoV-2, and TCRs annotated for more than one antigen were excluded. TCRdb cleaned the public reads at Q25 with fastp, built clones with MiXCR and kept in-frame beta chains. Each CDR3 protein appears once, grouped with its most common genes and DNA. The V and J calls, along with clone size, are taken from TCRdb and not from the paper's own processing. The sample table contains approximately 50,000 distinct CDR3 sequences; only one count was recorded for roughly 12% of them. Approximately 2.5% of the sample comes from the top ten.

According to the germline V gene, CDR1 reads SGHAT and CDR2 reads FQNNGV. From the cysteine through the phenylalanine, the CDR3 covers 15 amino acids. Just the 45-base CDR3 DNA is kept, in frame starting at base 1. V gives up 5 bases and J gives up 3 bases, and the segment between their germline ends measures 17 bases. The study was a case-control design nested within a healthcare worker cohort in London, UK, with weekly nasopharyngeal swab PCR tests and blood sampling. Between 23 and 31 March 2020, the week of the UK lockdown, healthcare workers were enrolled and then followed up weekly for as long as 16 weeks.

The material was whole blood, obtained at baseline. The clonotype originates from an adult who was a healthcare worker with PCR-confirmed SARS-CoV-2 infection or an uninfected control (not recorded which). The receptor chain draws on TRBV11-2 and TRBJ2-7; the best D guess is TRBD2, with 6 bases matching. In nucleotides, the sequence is TGTGCCAGCAGCCAGTCGGGAGCCTCGGGCTACGAGCAGTACTTC. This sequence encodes CASSQSGASGYEQYF.